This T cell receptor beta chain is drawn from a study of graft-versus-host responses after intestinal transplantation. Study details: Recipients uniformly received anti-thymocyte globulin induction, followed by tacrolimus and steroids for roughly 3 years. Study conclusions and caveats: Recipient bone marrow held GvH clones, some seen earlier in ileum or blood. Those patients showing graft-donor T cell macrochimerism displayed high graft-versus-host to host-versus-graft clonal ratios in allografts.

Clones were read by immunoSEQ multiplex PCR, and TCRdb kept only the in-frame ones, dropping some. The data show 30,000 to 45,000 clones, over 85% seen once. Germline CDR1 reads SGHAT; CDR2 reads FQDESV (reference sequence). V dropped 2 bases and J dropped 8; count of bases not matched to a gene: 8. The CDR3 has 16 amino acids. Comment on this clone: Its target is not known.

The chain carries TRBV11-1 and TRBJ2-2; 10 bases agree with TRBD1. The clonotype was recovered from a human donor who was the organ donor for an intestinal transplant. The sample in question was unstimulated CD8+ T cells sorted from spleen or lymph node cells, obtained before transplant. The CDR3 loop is CASSLKDRGPLGELFF. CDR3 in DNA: TGTGCCAGCAGCTTAAAAGACAGGGGGCCGCTTGGGGAGCTGTTTTTT.